This record looks at one T cell receptor beta chain sequence and its context. The antigen it binds to is not known. No base quality values were provided; no much bigger clone lies one nucleotide off. Library prep was done by PCR. Data came from an Illumina HiSeq 2500. To normalize quantification of the TCRbeta repertoire, the TCR libraries were built with molecular barcoding that relied on unique molecular identifiers. TCRdb handled the public reads itself, with Q25 trimming in fastp and clone calling in MiXCR, and kept productive beta chains. CDR3 protein duplicates are merged, each entry listing the most common genes and DNA. The sample records nearly 400,000 distinct CDR3 sequences, roughly 20% of which are singletons. Clones ranked in the top ten supply 3.8% of the sample. These data originate in a study of T-cell reconstitution after alpha-beta-depleted transplantation in children (dated by TCRdb to the mid-2010s). About the investigation overall: Using TCR repertoire profiling, the study followed T-cell immune reconstitution in a quantitative way in children after TCRalphabeta/CD19-depleted allogeneic hematopoietic cell transplantation.

The CDR3 covers 15 residues, taking in both the cysteine and the phenylalanine. Here the CDR3 DNA is all that survives: 45 bases in frame from base 1. Cut back by 4 bases and 3 bases, the V and J ends lie 13 bases apart. Here the sequenced sample was PBMCs from the stem cell graft donor, taken from the stem cell graft. Recombination joined TRBV12-3 or TRBV12-4 with TRBJ1-5; a confident D gene designation cannot be given. This TCR came from a human donor who donated a stem cell graft to a child with acute myeloid leukemia. CDR3 loop: CASSSFNRTNQPQHF. In nucleotide form, the sequence is TGTGCCAGCAGTTCTTTCAACAGAACCAATCAGCCCCAGCATTTT.